This T cell receptor (beta chain) was identified during a study of T cell responses to AZD1222 COVID-19 vaccine. Study outcomes and limitations: Baseline serostatus was positive in only six or seven AZD1222 recipients.

This table comes from immunoSEQ multiplex PCR, and its TCRdb copy is limited to in-frame clones, with some not included. The sample carries 75,000 to 90,000 clones, about 72% recorded once. For this clone: Its cognate antigen is unknown.

Trimming removed 8 bases from V and 2 bases from J, with 19 bases in between. The CDR3 extends over 15 amino acids. CDR1 is ENHRY, CDR2 SYGVKD, per germline. This specimen consisted of peripheral blood, obtained on day 0 of AZD1222 vaccination. This clonotype was obtained from an adult in good health. This rearrangement joins TRBV10-3 to TRBJ2-7, with D tentatively TRBD1 (6 bases). This CDR3 reads CAIGDTGNPPYEQYF. Here the CDR3 DNA reads TGTGCCATCGGGGACACAGGGAACCCCCCCTACGAGCAGTACTTC.